These 2 T cell receptor beta chains share one sample of origin, sequenced in a study of cytomegalovirus exposure and HLA in healthy donors. Vbeta (60) and Jbeta (13) primers were used in the PCR. TCRdb keeps only in-frame clones here, not all; method: immunoSEQ multiplex PCR. The table has around 62,000 clones, more than 60% seen once. The specimen sequenced was PBMCs. The receptors come from a male donor in good health and CMV-seropositive.

This sequence joins TRBV15 and TRBJ1-2, with 7 bases identical to TRBD1. With 1 base clipped from V and 4 bases from J, the junction kept 9 bases outside the gene matches. The CDR3 has 16 amino acids. Germline CDR1 is LNHNV and CDR2 is YYDKDF (reference sequence). The CDR3 loop is CATSRAQGIDAYGYTF. The CDR3, as DNA: TGTGCCACCAGCAGAGCACAGGGGATAGACGCCTATGGCTACACCTTC.

This clone was seen a few times. V and J are TRBV12-1 and TRBJ1-2. TRBV12-1 is recorded as a pseudogene. This CDR3 comprises 17 residues. The CDR3 coding sequence is TGTGCCAGCAGCTTTGCGACTGCTGAAATTTTTAACTATGGCTACACCTTC. Encoded protein: CASSFATAEIFNYGYTF.